This T cell receptor (beta chain) was sequenced in a study of blood T cell repertoires in COVID-19. Study-level information: The United States, Italy and Spain provided the acute and convalescent COVID-19 samples. The cDNA or gDNA used as material had been derived from T cells, B-cell-depleted T cells, or PBMCs.

This CDR3 is 14 amino acids long. Germline V gene sequence: CDR1 SGHDT, CDR2 YYEEEE. Trimming removed 2 bases from V and 8 bases from J; junction bases left unmatched: 5. Per the authors' pipeline: Reference gene primer amplification gave estimated nucleated cell counts. Libraries were prepared by immunoSEQ multiplex PCR; TCRdb keeps only in-frame clonotypes and omits some of them. Clone size and V and J calls were adopted from that table, with D and trimming inferred from the DNA. The profile shows just under 350,000 clones, roughly 89% of them singletons. The source of this sequence is a woman between 18 and 29 years old who had recovered from COVID-19. The chain combines TRBV5-6 with TRBJ2-1; 9 bases are a match to TRBD1. Specimen: peripheral blood. The CDR3 nucleotides are TGTGCCAGCAGCTTTCGGACAGGGGATGATGAGCAGTTCTTC. Its protein product is CASSFRTGDDEQFF.